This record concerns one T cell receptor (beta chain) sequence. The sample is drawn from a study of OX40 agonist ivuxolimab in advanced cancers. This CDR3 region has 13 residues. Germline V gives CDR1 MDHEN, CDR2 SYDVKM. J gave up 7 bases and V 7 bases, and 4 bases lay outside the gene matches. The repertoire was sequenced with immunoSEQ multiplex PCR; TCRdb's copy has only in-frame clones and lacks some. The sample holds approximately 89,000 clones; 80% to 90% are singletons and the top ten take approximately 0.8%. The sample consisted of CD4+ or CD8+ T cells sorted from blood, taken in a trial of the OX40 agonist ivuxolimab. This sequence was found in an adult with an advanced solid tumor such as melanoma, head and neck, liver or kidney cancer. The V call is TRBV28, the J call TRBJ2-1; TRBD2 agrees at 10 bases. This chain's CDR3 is CASIVAGGNEQFF. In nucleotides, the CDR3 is TGTGCCAGCATTGTAGCGGGGGGAAATGAGCAGTTCTTC.